These 16 T cell receptor beta chains originate from one sample sequenced in a study of metastatic and nonmetastatic thyroid tumors (dated by TCRdb to about 2020). No treatment had been received by any patient before thyroid surgery. Library prep was done by PCR. Sequencing relied on an Illumina HiSeq 4000. The public reads were run again by TCRdb, first through fastp at Q25 and then through MiXCR, and only productive beta chains were kept. A total of some 12,000 clones appear in this sample, roughly 12% of them only once. Over 10% of the sample belongs to the ten largest clones. The sequenced material came from blood. The receptors come from a female donor with papillary thyroid cancer or a benign thyroid nodule (not recorded which). Some clones in this sample may be carry-over from other donors' samples.

By sample fraction, this clone is medium-sized (0.01 to 0.1%). The chain uses TRBV6-1 and TRBJ2-3, with unresolved D. CDR3 length: 16 residues. Germline V CDR1 and CDR2: MNHNS, SASEGT. Trimming stripped 5 bases from V and 0 bases from J, with 15 bases between. CDR3 residues: CASSSLRRSSTDTQYF. CDR3 coding DNA: TGTGCCAGCAGTTCCCTAAGGAGATCTAGCACAGATACGCAGTATTTT.

This clone was recorded many times. This chain connects TRBV19 to TRBJ1-5, with D perhaps matching TRBD1 (6 bases). This CDR3 contains 17 residues. V was shortened by 0 bases and J by 4 bases, with 16 bases between the two germline ends. Germline V gene data show CDR1 as LNHDA and CDR2 as SQIVND (reference sequence). The CDR3 is CASSIDYTGLRNQPQHF. CDR3 nucleotide sequence: TGTGCCAGTAGTATAGATTACACAGGGCTAAGAAATCAGCCCCAGCATTTT.

This clone was seen ten or more times. This chain uses TRBV5-1 with TRBJ2-2, with a possible D match to TRBD2 (8 bases). The V gene's germline CDR1 is SGHRS and CDR2 YFSETQ. This CDR3 spans 19 amino acids. Trimming stripped 4 bases from V and 6 bases from J, with 28 bases between. This CDR3 reads CASSAPGQPGLGGSGELFF. CDR3 nucleotides: TGCGCCAGCAGCGCCCCGGGACAGCCGGGACTAGGGGGATCCGGGGAGCTGTTTTTT.

The rearrangement joins TRBV6-4 to TRBJ1-1; D is possibly TRBD1 (5 bases). Germline loops: CDR1 MRHNA, CDR2 SNTAGT. Between the trimmed V and J ends, which lost 4 bases and 1 base, there was a span of 7 bases. This CDR3 contains 13 residues. In DNA form, the CDR3 reads TGTGCCAGCAGTGTACAGGAGAACACTGAAGCTTTCTTT. It encodes CASSVQENTEAFF.

This clone was seen at least ten times. This rearrangement joins TRBV11-2 to TRBJ1-1; perhaps TRBD1 as D (5 bases). Germline lookup yields CDR1 SGHAT and CDR2 FQNNGV. V dropped 1 base and J dropped 11 bases, with 20 bases sitting between them. CDR3 size: 15 residues. The CDR3 DNA reads TGTGCCAGCAGCTTAGCCCCCCAGGGAACCCCGATGGCTTTCTTT. It is translated as CASSLAPQGTPMAFF.

In this sample, this clone turned up many times. The J gene is TRBJ1-6, the V gene TRBV15; D might be TRBD1 (5 bases). Germline loops: CDR1 LNHNV, CDR2 YYDKDF (reference sequence). V lost 6 bases, J lost 2 bases, and 17 bases lay in between. This CDR3 is built from 17 residues. The DNA for the CDR3 is TGTGCCACCAGTAAGGGTCGGGGGAGGCCCTATAATTCACCCCTCCACTTT. Protein product: CATSKGRGRPYNSPLHF.

This clone was seen a few times. The rearrangement links TRBV15 to TRBJ2-7; 7 bases map to TRBD1. J was trimmed by 4 bases and V by 0 bases; bases with no gene match: 12. Germline CDR1 LNHNV, CDR2 YYDKDF (reference sequence). CDR3 length: 17 residues. Here the CDR3 DNA reads TGTGCCACCAGCAGAGATCAAAGAGGGGGACAGCAGTACGAGCAGTACTTC. Protein product: CATSRDQRGGQQYEQYF.

This clone has ten or more counts. A much more abundant neighbour one base away suggests this may be a read error. The same CDR3 arises from other DNA sequences in this sample as well. The J gene is TRBJ1-4, the V gene TRBV4-1, with D maybe TRBD1 (6 bases). Germline V gene lookup returns CDR1 MGHRA and CDR2 YSYEKL. Trimming removed 7 bases at V and 8 bases at J, with 23 bases between. The CDR3 is made up of 16 amino acids. CDR3: CASTFRQGQSREKLFF. The CDR3 DNA reads as TGCGCCAGCACTTTCCGGCAGGGACAATCAAGGGAAAAACTGTTTTTT.

By share, this clone ranks as medium-sized. The chain combines TRBV6-1 with TRBJ2-5; weak D call: TRBD1 (6 bases). V was cut by 5 bases and J by 1 base, with 11 bases left in between. Germline-derived CDR1 and CDR2 are MNHNS and SASEGT. This CDR3 has 14 residues. The CDR3 sequence: CASSTRDTQETQYF. DNA of the CDR3: TGTGCCAGCAGTACCCGGGACACCCAAGAGACCCAGTACTTC.

This clone is categorized as medium-sized (0.01 to 0.1%). The J gene is TRBJ1-2, the V gene TRBV12-3 or TRBV12-4; D might be TRBD1 (6 bases). The CDR3 has 14 amino acids. Trimming pared 2 bases from V and 6 bases from J, leaving 13 bases between. The chain's CDR3 is CASSLTGMYNGYTF. CDR3 coding DNA: TGTGCCAGCAGTTTAACAGGGATGTATAATGGCTACACCTTC.

This clone is classed as medium-sized. The V and J genes are TRBV30 and TRBJ2-7; 9 bases fit TRBD2. Germline V gene lookup returns CDR1 GTSNPN and CDR2 SVGIG (reference sequence). After removal of 5 bases from V and 4 bases from J, the junction contained 15 bases not matched to a gene. This CDR3 is built from 16 residues. The CDR3 here is CAWGGRVSGSWYEQYF. In nucleotides, the CDR3 is TGTGCCTGGGGGGGCCGGGTTAGCGGGAGTTGGTACGAGCAGTACTTC.

This clone showed up many times. This rearrangement joins TRBV18 to TRBJ1-5; tentative D call: TRBD1 (5 bases). The germline gives CDR1 KGHSH, CDR2 LQKENI. The CDR3 consists of 17 residues. The ends were cut back, 2 bases at V and 2 bases at J, with 16 bases in the middle. The CDR3 here is CASSPTGVRRGNQPQHF. The CDR3 DNA follows: TGTGCCAGCTCACCAACGGGGGTACGCCGGGGCAATCAGCCCCAGCATTTT.

This clone is classed as medium-sized. J is TRBJ2-1 and V is TRBV7-2; 12 bases line up with TRBD2. The CDR3 is made up of 17 amino acids. J gave up 1 base and V 2 bases, and 3 bases lay outside the gene matches. Per germline, CDR1 SGHTA and CDR2 FQGNSA. CDR3 coding DNA: TGTGCCAGCAGCTTAACGACTAGCGGGGGTTCCTACAATGAGCAGTTCTTC. It is translated as CASSLTTSGGSYNEQFF.

This clone was counted at least ten times. The chain uses TRBV20-1 and TRBJ2-3; TRBD2 agrees at 11 bases. The ends lost 2 bases at V and 5 bases at J; junction bases unmatched: 9. This CDR3 region has 16 residues. Germline V gives CDR1 DFQATT, CDR2 SNEGSKA (reference sequence). The CDR3 is CSARPLLAGVLDTQYF. CDR3 sequence (DNA): TGCAGTGCTAGACCCTTACTAGCGGGAGTGCTAGATACGCAGTATTTT.

This clone has only a few counts. Given a much more abundant clone one base away, this may be a read error. V gene TRBV2 combines with J gene TRBJ1-4; 9 nucleotides align to TRBD1. CDR3 length equals 15 residues. The V gene's germline CDR1 is SNHLY and CDR2 FYNNEI. As DNA, the CDR3 is TGTGCCAGCAGTGAAGAGGGACAGGGTAGCGAAAAACTGTCTTTT. The encoded protein is CASSEEGQGSEKLSF.

This clone came up many times. V and J are TRBV4-1 and TRBJ2-5; 8 positions agree with TRBD2. The CDR3 spans 15 residues. The J segment lost 5 bases and the V segment lost 2 bases, leaving 7 bases of the junction unmatched. Germline loops: CDR1 MGHRA, CDR2 YSYEKL. The CDR3 spells CASSQRAGVVETQYF. The CDR3 DNA is TGCGCCAGCAGCCAAAGAGCGGGAGTCGTCGAGACCCAGTACTTC.